This entry lists 16 T cell receptor beta chains sequenced from one sample in a study of shared clonotypes between healthy human individuals (dated by TCRdb to about 2020). Libraries were built with the immunoSEQ multiplex PCR assay. The table was pulled from immuneACCESS by TCRdb, which kept in-frame rearrangements only. Such tables lose some clones; where checked, under half of the loss comes from unresolved V genes, and the rest has no known cause. This sample gives roughly 2 million clones in total; roughly 94% of them show up just once. The top ten hold about 0.13% of the sample. The specimen was naive CD4+ T cells sorted from blood. The cell subset or site label on this specimen signifies: CD45RA+ positively selected. The receptors here all came from a man aged 18 to 30 in good health.

The genes are TRBV6-1 and TRBJ1-2, with D perhaps matching TRBD1 (6 bases). V dropped 7 bases and J dropped 4 bases, with 13 bases sitting between them. Germline assignment: CDR1 MNHNS and CDR2 SASEGT. The CDR3 length is 13 residues. CDR3 sequence: CASTQRTAYGYTF. The CDR3 DNA is TGTGCCAGCACCCAGAGGACAGCCTATGGCTACACCTTC.

The CDR3 sequence: CAWSPTGPEQYF. In nucleotides, the CDR3 is TGTGCCTGGAGTCCAACAGGGCCCGAGCAGTACTTC. The chain couples TRBV30 to TRBJ2-7; tentative D call: TRBD1 (6 bases). The V gene's germline CDR1 is GTSNPN and CDR2 SVGIG (reference sequence). The CDR3 has 12 residues. V gave up 2 bases and J gave up 6 bases, with 11 bases separating them.

This chain links TRBV25-1 with TRBJ1-3; D is undetermined. The CDR3 consists of 13 residues. The germline gives CDR1 MGHDK, CDR2 SYGVNS. With 2 bases removed from V and 4 bases from J, the gap between germline ends came to 6 bases. DNA of the CDR3: TGTGCCAGCAGTGAAGTAGGCGGAAACACCATATATTTT. This sequence encodes CASSEVGGNTIYF.

The chain couples TRBV7-9 to TRBJ2-3, with TRBD2 identical over 10 bases. CDR1 and CDR2 from the germline V gene are SEHNR and FQNEAQ (reference sequence). The CDR3 length is 17 residues. V trimming: 1 base; J trimming: 1 base; junction bases outside the gene matches: 5. In nucleotides, the CDR3 is TGTGCCAGCAGCTTAGGTGTCCTAGCGGGAGGCACAGATACGCAGTATTTT. Translated: CASSLGVLAGGTDTQYF.

This clone was recorded only once. The V and J genes are TRBV29-1 and TRBJ2-7; 8 nucleotides agree with TRBD1. V lost 5 bases and J lost 3; bases outside the gene matches: 3. The germline V gene has CDR1 SQVTM and CDR2 ANQGSEA. The CDR3 has 12 amino acids. The CDR3 reads CSVPGQGYEQYF. The CDR3 coding sequence is TGCAGCGTTCCAGGACAGGGCTACGAGCAGTACTTC.

The CDR3 spells CASSQTSGNTDTQYF. CDR3 DNA sequence: TGTGCCAGCTCACAAACTAGCGGGAACACAGATACGCAGTATTTT. The chain has TRBV18 and TRBJ2-3, with TRBD2 matching over 10 bases. V lost 4 bases and J lost 2; bases outside the gene matches: 3. The CDR3 extends over 15 amino acids. The V gene's germline CDR1 is KGHSH and CDR2 LQKENI.

The chain links TRBV14 to TRBJ2-7; 8 nucleotides match TRBD1. V shed 3 bases, J shed 6 bases, and the junction held 10 bases outside the gene matches. This CDR3 has 15 amino acids. Per the germline V gene, CDR1 is SGHDN and CDR2 is FVKESK. CDR3 loop: CASSHRGQEPREQYF. The CDR3 region has the DNA TGTGCCAGCAGCCATAGGGGACAGGAGCCTCGCGAGCAGTACTTC.

The CDR3 DNA follows: TGTGCCAGCAGCCGAACCGGACAGGGGTATGGCTACACCTTC. Encoded protein: CASSRTGQGYGYTF. The chain joins TRBV7-2 to TRBJ1-2; 9 bases match TRBD1. The germline V gene encodes CDR1 SGHTA and CDR2 FQGNSA. The trim removed 5 bases at V and 5 bases at J, leaving 6 bases unmatched. This CDR3 comprises 14 residues.

The rearrangement links TRBV30 to TRBJ1-1; D perhaps matches TRBD1 (6 bases). Deletions cut 2 bases from V and 5 bases from J, with 15 bases between. Germline V CDR1 and CDR2: GTSNPN, SVGIG (reference sequence). The CDR3 has 14 amino acids. The CDR3 loop reads CAWSQTGLRTEAFF. The CDR3 DNA is TGTGCCTGGAGTCAAACAGGGCTGAGGACTGAAGCTTTCTTT.

The rearrangement joins TRBV6-1 to TRBJ2-7, with D unclear. CDR3 length: 14 residues. From germline, CDR1 is MNHNS and CDR2 SASEGT. Trimming took 8 bases from V and 1 from J, leaving 15 bases between them. This CDR3 reads CASWLAGSSYEQYF. CDR3 nucleotides: TGTGCCAGCTGGTTGGCAGGTTCATCCTACGAGCAGTACTTC.

The V and J genes are TRBV13 and TRBJ2-2; D is unclear. The germline CDR1 and CDR2 sequences are PRHDT and FYEKMQ (reference sequence). CDR3 length: 14 amino acids. V was pared by 2 bases and J by 1 base, with 5 bases between. CDR3 sequence: CASSLSWNTGELFF. CDR3 bases: TGTGCCAGCAGCTTAAGTTGGAACACCGGGGAGCTGTTTTTT.

Only one count was recorded for this clone. The chain has TRBV27 and TRBJ1-5; D might be TRBD1 (5 bases). The V end was cut by 8 bases, the J end by 6 bases, with 8 bases between. The CDR3 is made up of 11 amino acids. Germline V lookup: CDR1 MNHEY, CDR2 SMNVEV (reference sequence). CDR3 in DNA: TGTGCCAGCGGGGGTACTCAGCCCCAGCATTTT. This sequence encodes CASGGTQPQHF.

The V and J genes are TRBV23-1 and TRBJ2-3; no firm D call. TRBV23-1 is marked as an open reading frame, function uncertain. The ends were cut back, 3 bases at V and 1 base at J, with 8 bases in the middle. This CDR3 has 14 residues. CDR3 nucleotides: TGCGCCAGCAGTCACAACGGCTGCACAGATACGCAGTATTTT. Protein product: CASSHNGCTDTQYF.

This clone was recorded only once. V is TRBV7-9 and J is TRBJ1-2, with 7 bases lining up with TRBD1. The length of the CDR3 is 15 residues. The V and J ends lost 5 bases and 3 bases, in that order; junction bases with no gene match: 9. CDR1 and CDR2 from the germline V gene are SEHNR and FQNEAQ (reference sequence). The CDR3 loop reads CASSPQPGGDYGYTF. The CDR3 coding sequence is TGTGCCAGCAGCCCTCAGCCAGGGGGGGACTATGGCTACACCTTC.

The chain joins TRBV6-5 to TRBJ1-4, with a possible D match to TRBD1 (6 bases). CDR1 MNHEY and CDR2 SVGAGI come from the germline V gene. This CDR3 region has 13 residues. Trimming stripped 5 bases from V and 5 bases from J, with 9 bases between. Here the CDR3 reads CASSDRLNEKLFF. The DNA of the CDR3 is TGTGCCAGCAGTGACAGGCTAAATGAAAAACTGTTTTTT.

V gene TRBV18 combines with J gene TRBJ2-7; TRBD2 matches at 13 bases. The CDR3 covers 15 residues. V shed 4 bases and J 5 bases; nucleotides not matched to a gene: 5. Germline loops: CDR1 KGHSH, CDR2 LQKENI. The CDR3 region is CASSRGTSGTHEQYF. DNA for the CDR3: TGTGCCAGCTCACGAGGGACTAGCGGGACCCACGAGCAGTACTTC. Full variable domain (missing parts from reference TRBV18 and TRBJ2-7): NAGVMQNPRHLVRRRGQEARLRCSPMKGHSHVYWYRQLPEEGLKFMVYLQKENIIDESGMPKERFSAEFPKEGPSILRIQQVVRGDSAAYFCASSRGTSGTHEQYFGPGTRLTVT.